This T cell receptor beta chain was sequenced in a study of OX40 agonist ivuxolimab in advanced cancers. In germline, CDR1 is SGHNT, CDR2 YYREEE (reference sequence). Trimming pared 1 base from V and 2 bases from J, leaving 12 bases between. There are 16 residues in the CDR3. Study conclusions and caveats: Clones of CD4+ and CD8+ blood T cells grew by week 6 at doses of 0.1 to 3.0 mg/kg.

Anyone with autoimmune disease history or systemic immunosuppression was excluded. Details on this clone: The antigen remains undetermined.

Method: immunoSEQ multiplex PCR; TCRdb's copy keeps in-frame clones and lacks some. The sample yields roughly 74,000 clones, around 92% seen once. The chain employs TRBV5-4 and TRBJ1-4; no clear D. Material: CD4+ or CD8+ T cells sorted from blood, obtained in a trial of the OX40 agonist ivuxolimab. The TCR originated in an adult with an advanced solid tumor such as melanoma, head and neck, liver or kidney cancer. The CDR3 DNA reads TGTGCCAGCAGCTTGTTCCCCGACGGGACTAATGAAAAACTGTTTTTT. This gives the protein CASSLFPDGTNEKLFF.